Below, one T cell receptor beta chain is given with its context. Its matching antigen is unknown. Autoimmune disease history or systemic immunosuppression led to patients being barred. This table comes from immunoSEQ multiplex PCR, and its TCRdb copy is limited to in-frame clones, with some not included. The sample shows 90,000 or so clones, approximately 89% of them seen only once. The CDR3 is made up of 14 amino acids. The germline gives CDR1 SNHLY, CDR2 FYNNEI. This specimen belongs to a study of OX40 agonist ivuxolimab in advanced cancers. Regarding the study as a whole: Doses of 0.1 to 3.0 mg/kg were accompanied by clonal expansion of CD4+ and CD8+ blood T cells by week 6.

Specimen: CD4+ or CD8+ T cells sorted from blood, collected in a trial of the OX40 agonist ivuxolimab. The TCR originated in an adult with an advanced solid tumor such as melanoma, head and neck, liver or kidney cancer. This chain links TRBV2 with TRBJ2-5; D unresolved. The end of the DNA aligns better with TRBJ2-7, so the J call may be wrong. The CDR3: CASSDRAHSYEQYF. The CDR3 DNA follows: TGTGCCAGCAGTGACAGAGCGCACTCCTACGAGCAGTACTTC.